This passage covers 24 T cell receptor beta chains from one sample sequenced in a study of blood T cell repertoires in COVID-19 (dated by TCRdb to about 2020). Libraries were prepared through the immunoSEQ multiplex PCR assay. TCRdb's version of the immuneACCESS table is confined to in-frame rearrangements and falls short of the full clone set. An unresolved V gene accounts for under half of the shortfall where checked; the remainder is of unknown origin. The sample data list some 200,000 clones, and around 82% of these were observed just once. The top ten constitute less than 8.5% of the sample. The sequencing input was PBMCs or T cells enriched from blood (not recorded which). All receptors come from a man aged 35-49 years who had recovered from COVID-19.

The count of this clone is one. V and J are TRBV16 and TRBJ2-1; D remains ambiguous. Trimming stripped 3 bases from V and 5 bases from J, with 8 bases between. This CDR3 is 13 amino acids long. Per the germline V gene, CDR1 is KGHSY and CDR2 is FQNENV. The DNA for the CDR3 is TGTGCCAGCAGCCAGTACACCCACAATGAGCAGTTCTTC. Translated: CASSQYTHNEQFF.

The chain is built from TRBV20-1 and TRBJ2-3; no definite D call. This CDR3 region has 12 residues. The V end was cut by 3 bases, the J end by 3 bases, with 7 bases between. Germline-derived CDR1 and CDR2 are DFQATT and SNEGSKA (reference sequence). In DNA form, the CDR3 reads TGCAGTGCTAGTAAGCGAACAGATACGCAGTATTTT. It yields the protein CSASKRTDTQYF.

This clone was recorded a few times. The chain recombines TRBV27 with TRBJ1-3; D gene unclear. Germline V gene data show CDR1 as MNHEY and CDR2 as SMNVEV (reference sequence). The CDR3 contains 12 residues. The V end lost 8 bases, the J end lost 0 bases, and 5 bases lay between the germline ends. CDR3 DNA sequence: TGTGCCAGCTACGGCTCTGGAAACACCATATATTTT. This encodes CASYGSGNTIYF.

The CDR3 nucleotides read TGTGCCAGCAGCTCCCCGACCGGGAATTCCTACAATGAGCAGTTCTTC. Translated, it gives CASSSPTGNSYNEQFF. J is TRBJ2-1 and V is TRBV5-5; the D gene is possibly TRBD2 (5 bases). V lost 3 bases and J 1 base, leaving 14 bases between the germline ends. Germline V gene sequence: CDR1 SGHKS, CDR2 YYEKEE (reference sequence). The CDR3 is 16 residues long.

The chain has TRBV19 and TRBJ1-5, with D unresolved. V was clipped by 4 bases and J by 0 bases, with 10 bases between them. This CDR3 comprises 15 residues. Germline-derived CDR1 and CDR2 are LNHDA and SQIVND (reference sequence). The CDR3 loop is CASSTFEGSNQPQHF. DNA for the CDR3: TGTGCCAGTAGTACATTTGAGGGTAGCAATCAGCCCCAGCATTTT.

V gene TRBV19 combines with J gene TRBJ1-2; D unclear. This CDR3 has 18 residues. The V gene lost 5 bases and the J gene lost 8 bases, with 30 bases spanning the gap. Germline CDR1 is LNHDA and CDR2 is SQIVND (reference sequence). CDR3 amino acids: CASSLRLYRIRGYGGYTF. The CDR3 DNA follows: TGTGCCAGTAGTCTAAGACTTTACCGTATCCGAGGCTATGGAGGCTACACCTTC.

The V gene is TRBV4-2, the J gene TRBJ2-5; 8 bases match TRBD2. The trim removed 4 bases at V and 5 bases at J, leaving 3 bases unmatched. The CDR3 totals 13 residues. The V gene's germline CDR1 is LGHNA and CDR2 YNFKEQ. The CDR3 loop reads CASSLAGTETQYF. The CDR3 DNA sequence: TGTGCCAGCAGCCTAGCGGGGACGGAGACCCAGTACTTC.

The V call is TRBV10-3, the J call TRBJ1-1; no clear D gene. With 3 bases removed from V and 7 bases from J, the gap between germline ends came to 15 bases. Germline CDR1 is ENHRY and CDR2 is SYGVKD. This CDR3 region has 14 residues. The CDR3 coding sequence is TGTGCCATCAGTGACCCGGGGAGTCTGGGTGAAGCTTTCTTT. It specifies CAISDPGSLGEAFF.

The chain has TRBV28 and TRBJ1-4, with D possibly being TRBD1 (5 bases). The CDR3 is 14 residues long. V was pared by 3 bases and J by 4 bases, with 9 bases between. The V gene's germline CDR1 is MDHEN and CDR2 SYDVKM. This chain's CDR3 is CASSFPGLNEKLFF. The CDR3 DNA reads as TGTGCCAGCAGTTTCCCGGGACTTAATGAAAAACTGTTTTTT.

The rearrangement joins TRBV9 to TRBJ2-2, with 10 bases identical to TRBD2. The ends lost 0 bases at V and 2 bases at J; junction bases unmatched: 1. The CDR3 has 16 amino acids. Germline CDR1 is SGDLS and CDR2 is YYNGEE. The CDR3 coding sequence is TGTGCCAGCAGCGTAGTAGCGGGGGGCAACACCGGGGAGCTGTTTTTT. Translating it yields CASSVVAGGNTGELFF.

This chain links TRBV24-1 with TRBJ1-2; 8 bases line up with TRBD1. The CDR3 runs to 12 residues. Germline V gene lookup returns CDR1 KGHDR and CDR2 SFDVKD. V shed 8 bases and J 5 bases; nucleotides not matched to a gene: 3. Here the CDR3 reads CATKGQEYGYTF. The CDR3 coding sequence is TGTGCCACCAAGGGACAGGAGTATGGCTACACCTTC.

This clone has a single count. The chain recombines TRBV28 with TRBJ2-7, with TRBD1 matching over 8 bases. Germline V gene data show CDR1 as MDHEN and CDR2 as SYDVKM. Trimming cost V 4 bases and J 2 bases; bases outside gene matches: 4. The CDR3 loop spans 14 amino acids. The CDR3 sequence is CASSSGQEPYEQYF. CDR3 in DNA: TGTGCCAGCAGTTCGGGACAGGAGCCCTACGAGCAGTACTTC.

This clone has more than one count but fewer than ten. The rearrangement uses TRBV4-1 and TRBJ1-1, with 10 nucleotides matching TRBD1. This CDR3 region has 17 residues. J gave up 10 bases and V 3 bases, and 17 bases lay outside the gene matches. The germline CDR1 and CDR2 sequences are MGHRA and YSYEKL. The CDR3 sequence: CASSQDRGILRATIAFF. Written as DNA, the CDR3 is TGCGCCAGCAGCCAGGACAGGGGGATCCTAAGAGCTACAATAGCTTTCTTT.

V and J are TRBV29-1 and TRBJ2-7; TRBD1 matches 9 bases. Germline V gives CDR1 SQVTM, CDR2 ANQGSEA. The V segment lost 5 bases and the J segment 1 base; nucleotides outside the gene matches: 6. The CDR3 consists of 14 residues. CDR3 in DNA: TGCAGCGTTCCCGGACAGGGGAAATCCTACGAGCAGTACTTC. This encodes CSVPGQGKSYEQYF.

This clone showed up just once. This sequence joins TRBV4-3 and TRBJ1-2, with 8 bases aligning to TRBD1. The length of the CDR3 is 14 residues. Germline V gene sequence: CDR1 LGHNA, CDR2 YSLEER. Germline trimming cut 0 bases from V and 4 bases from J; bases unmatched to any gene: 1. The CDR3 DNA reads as TGCGCCAGCAGCCAAGAGACAGGGGCCTATGGCTACACCTTC. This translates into CASSQETGAYGYTF.

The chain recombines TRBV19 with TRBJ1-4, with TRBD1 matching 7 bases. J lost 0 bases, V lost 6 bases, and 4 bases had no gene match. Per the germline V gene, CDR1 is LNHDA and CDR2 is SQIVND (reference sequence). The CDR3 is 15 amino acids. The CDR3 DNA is TGTGCCAGTAGGGGACAGTTTACAACTAATGAAAAACTGTTTTTT. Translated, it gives CASRGQFTTNEKLFF.

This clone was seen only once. The CDR3 protein is CSVPTAKGAGELFF. In DNA form, the CDR3 reads TGCAGCGTCCCCACAGCAAAAGGGGCCGGGGAGCTGTTTTTT. The chain recombines TRBV29-1 with TRBJ2-2, with D perhaps TRBD1 (5 bases). This CDR3 comprises 14 residues. In germline, CDR1 is SQVTM, CDR2 ANQGSEA. Trimming removed 6 bases from V and 6 bases from J, with 17 bases in between.

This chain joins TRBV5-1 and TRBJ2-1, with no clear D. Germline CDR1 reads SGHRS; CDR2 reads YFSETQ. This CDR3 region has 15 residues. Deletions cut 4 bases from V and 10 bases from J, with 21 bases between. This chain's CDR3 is CASSLSDWVGGEQFF. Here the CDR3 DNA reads TGCGCCAGCAGCCTATCCGACTGGGTTGGCGGAGAGCAGTTCTTC.

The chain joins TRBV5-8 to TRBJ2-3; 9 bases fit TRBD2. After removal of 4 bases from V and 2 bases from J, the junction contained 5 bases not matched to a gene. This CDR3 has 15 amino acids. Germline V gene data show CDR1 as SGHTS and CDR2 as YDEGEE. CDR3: CASSLAGQTTDTQYF. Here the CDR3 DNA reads TGTGCCAGCAGCCTAGCGGGACAAACCACAGATACGCAGTATTTT.

In nucleotides, the CDR3 is TGTGCCTGGAGTGTACGACTAACTGGAAACACCATATATTTT. The encoded protein is CAWSVRLTGNTIYF. This chain links TRBV30 with TRBJ1-3; D gene unclear. The CDR3 contains 14 residues. V gave up 0 bases and J gave up 2 bases, with 8 bases separating them. Germline-derived CDR1 and CDR2 are GTSNPN and SVGIG (reference sequence). Drawing the rest from reference TRBV30 and TRBJ1-3, the complete variable domain is SQTIHQWPATLVQPVGSPLSLECTVEGTSNPNLYWYRQAAGRGLQLLFYSVGIGQISSEVPQNLSASRPQDRQFILSSKKLLLSDSGFYLCAWSVRLTGNTIYFGEGSWLTVV.

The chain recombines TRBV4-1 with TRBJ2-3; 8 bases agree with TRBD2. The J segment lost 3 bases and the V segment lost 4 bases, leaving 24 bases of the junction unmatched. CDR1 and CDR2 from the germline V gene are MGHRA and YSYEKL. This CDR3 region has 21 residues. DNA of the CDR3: TGCGCCAGCAGCCCTCACCTCTTCGCGGGGGGTAGCTTCCCTCAGACAGATACGCAGTATTTT. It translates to CASSPHLFAGGSFPQTDTQYF.

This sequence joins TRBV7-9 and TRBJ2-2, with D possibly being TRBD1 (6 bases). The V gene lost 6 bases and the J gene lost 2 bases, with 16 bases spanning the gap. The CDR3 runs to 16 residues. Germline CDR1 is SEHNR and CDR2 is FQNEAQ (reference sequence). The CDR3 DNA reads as TGTGCCAGCAGGCCTCCCGGGACAACAAACACCGGGGAGCTGTTTTTT. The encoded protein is CASRPPGTTNTGELFF.

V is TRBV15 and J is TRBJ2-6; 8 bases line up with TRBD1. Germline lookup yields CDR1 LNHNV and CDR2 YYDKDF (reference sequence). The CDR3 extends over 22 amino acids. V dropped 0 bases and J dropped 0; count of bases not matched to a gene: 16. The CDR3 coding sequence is TGTGCCACCAGCAGAGATCGGGCCGAGCCGGACAGGGCCTCCTCTGGGGCCAACGTCCTGACTTTC. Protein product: CATSRDRAEPDRASSGANVLTF.

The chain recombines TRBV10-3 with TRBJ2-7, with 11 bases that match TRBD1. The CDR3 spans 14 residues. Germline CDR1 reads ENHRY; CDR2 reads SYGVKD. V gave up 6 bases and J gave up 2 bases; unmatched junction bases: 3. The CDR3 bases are TGTGCCATCAGGGACAGGGGGCCCACCTACGAGCAGTACTTC. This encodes CAIRDRGPTYEQYF.